These 10 T cell receptor beta chains were all obtained from the same sample, sequenced in a study of T-cell reconstitution after alpha-beta-depleted transplantation in children. A TCRbeta library incorporating unique molecular identifiers was prepared. Via MiXCR, TCRdb re-called the PCR reads, giving one row per CDR3 protein. Of around 480,000 distinct CDR3 sequences in the sample, 32% were seen once. The source was PBMCs from the stem cell graft donor, collected from the stem cell graft. The receptors here all came from a human donor who donated a stem cell graft to a child with aplastic anemia.

This chain joins TRBV3-1 and TRBJ1-5; D might be TRBD1 (6 bases). V was trimmed by 3 bases and J by 3 bases, leaving 9 bases between them. The length of the CDR3 is 14 residues. Germline V lookup: CDR1 LGHDT, CDR2 YNNKEL (reference sequence). The CDR3 loop reads CASSQGQNNQPQHF. Here the CDR3 DNA reads TGTGCCAGCAGCCAGGGACAAAACAATCAGCCCCAGCATTTT.

The genes are TRBV7-6 and TRBJ2-2; possibly TRBD2 for D (6 bases). The CDR3 is 16 residues long. The germline V and J ends were trimmed by 5 bases and 3 bases, with 16 bases remaining between them. CDR1 and CDR2 (germline): SGHVS, FNYEAQ. CDR3 DNA: TGTGCCAGCAGCCTCCCCGGGACTGCTCACACCGGGGAGCTGTTTTTT. Translating it yields CASSLPGTAHTGELFF.

V and J are TRBV5-5 and TRBJ2-3; no clear D gene. Germline CDR1 and CDR2: SGHKS and YYEKEE (reference sequence). This CDR3 has 11 residues. V gave up 2 bases and J gave up 7 bases, with 5 bases separating them. The CDR3 nucleotides are TGTGCCAGCAGCTTCAGCAATACGCAGTATTTT. Residues: CASSFSNTQYF.

The table lists this clonotype with many counts. This sequence joins TRBV12-3 or TRBV12-4 and TRBJ2-5; 11 nucleotides line up with TRBD2. The V gene end was trimmed by 4 bases and the J gene end by 9 bases; junction bases not matched to a gene: 13. The CDR3 covers 16 residues. The CDR3 spells CASSSSGTSGQRAQYF. For the CDR3, the DNA is TGTGCCAGCAGTTCCTCCGGGACTAGCGGCCAGAGGGCCCAGTACTTC.

The chain uses TRBV18 and TRBJ1-5; a weak D match, TRBD1 (5 bases). Trimming took off 3 bases at V and 1 base at J, with 10 bases between the two ends. The CDR3 contains 15 residues. Germline values: CDR1 KGHSH, CDR2 LQKENI. The CDR3 DNA sequence: TGTGCCAGCTCACCGCCGGGACTGAGCAATCAGCCCCAGCATTTT. This translates into CASSPPGLSNQPQHF.

The rearrangement uses TRBV29-1 and TRBJ2-2, with no clear D. Germline values: CDR1 SQVTM, CDR2 ANQGSEA. V shed 7 bases and J shed 0 bases, with 9 bases lying between them. This CDR3 is 13 amino acids long. As DNA, the CDR3 is TGCAGCGCGGACGGCGCGAACACCGGGGAGCTGTTTTTT. Its protein product is CSADGANTGELFF.

The chain is built from TRBV7-9 and TRBJ2-5; D unclear. V lost 3 bases and J 4 bases, leaving 15 bases between the germline ends. The germline gives CDR1 SEHNR, CDR2 FQNEAQ (reference sequence). The CDR3 is 15 residues long. The CDR3 bases are TGTGCCAGCAGCTTTGGGCAGGCCGCAGGAGAGACCCAGTACTTC. Amino acid sequence: CASSFGQAAGETQYF.

The J gene is TRBJ1-1, the V gene TRBV5-5; maybe TRBD1 (6 bases). This CDR3 has 17 amino acids. CDR1 is SGHKS, CDR2 YYEKEE, per germline (reference sequence). V gave up 4 bases and J gave up 5 bases, with 24 bases separating them. The CDR3 protein is CASSPAMGAVEATEAFF. CDR3 coding DNA: TGTGCCAGCAGCCCGGCCATGGGGGCGGTTGAAGCTACTGAAGCTTTCTTT. Using reference TRBV5-5 and TRBJ1-1 for the parts outside the CDR3, the full variable domain is DAGVTQSPTHLIKTRGQQVTLRCSPISGHKSVSWYQQVLGQGPQFIFQYYEKEERGRGNFPDRFSARQFPNYSSELNVNALLLGDSALYLCASSPAMGAVEATEAFFGQGTRLTVV.

This rearrangement joins TRBV7-8 to TRBJ1-5; maybe TRBD1 (5 bases). CDR1 and CDR2 from the germline V gene are SGHVS and FQNEAQ. The CDR3 totals 15 residues. The V gene lost 1 base and the J gene lost 4 bases, with 11 bases spanning the gap. The CDR3 loop is CASSLVSGGNQPQHF. The CDR3 bases are TGTGCCAGCAGCTTAGTCTCCGGGGGAAATCAGCCCCAGCATTTT.

This clonotype appeared a few times. V gene TRBV12-3 or TRBV12-4 combines with J gene TRBJ1-1; no definite D call. The CDR3 is 13 residues long. Trimming took 3 bases from V and 4 from J, leaving 9 bases between them. Here the CDR3 reads CASSFTEGTEAFF. The CDR3 DNA reads TGTGCCAGCAGTTTTACAGAGGGCACTGAAGCTTTCTTT.